The next 9 T cell receptor beta chains were all read from a single sample in a study of cytomegalovirus exposure and HLA in healthy donors. Sequenced by immunoSEQ multiplex PCR; TCRdb stores in-frame clones only, minus some. The repertoire consists of 150,000 to 200,000 clones, with 85% occurring once and the leading ten covering approximately 15%. The specimen was PBMCs. Receptors originate from a man aged 18 to 35 in good health and CMV-seropositive.

V and J are TRBV9 and TRBJ2-1, with no clear D. Germline lookup yields CDR1 SGDLS and CDR2 YYNGEE. V was trimmed by 0 bases and J by 4 bases, leaving 11 bases between them. The length of the CDR3 is 15 residues. CDR3 sequence: CASSVGGDGYNEQFF. The CDR3 DNA reads as TGTGCCAGCAGCGTAGGAGGAGACGGATACAATGAGCAGTTCTTC.

The count of this clone is one. The gene calls are TRBV6-6 and TRBJ2-5; the D is unclear. V shed 2 bases and J shed 7 bases, with 5 bases lying between them. The CDR3 covers 11 residues. Germline V lookup: CDR1 MNHNY, CDR2 SVGAGI (reference sequence). The CDR3 sequence is CASSYDRTQYF. For the CDR3, the DNA is TGTGCCAGCAGTTACGATAGGACCCAGTACTTC.

V and J are TRBV6-5 and TRBJ2-7; 7 nucleotides align to TRBD1. The CDR3 totals 14 residues. Germline trimming cut 2 bases from V and 0 bases from J; bases unmatched to any gene: 1. CDR1 is MNHEY and CDR2 is SVGAGI in the germline V gene. The DNA for the CDR3 is TGTGCCAGCAGTTACGGGGACAGCTCCTACGAGCAGTACTTC. The encoded protein is CASSYGDSSYEQYF.

The chain has TRBV15 and TRBJ2-3; 8 bases are a match to TRBD2. V was clipped by 8 bases and J by 2 bases; unmatched bases: 3. Germline V lookup: CDR1 LNHNV, CDR2 YYDKDF (reference sequence). The CDR3 totals 13 residues. This CDR3 is CATQRELTDTQYF. Here the CDR3 DNA reads TGTGCCACCCAGCGGGAGCTCACAGATACGCAGTATTTT.

This chain links TRBV19 with TRBJ2-1, with TRBD1 identical over 9 bases. The CDR3 has 15 amino acids. V lost 6 bases, J lost 2 bases, and 5 bases stayed unmatched. CDR1 LNHDA and CDR2 SQIVND come from the germline V gene (reference sequence). This CDR3 is CASSTDRGAYNEQFF. DNA for the CDR3: TGTGCCAGTAGCACCGACAGGGGGGCCTACAATGAGCAGTTCTTC.

The chain carries TRBV6-6 and TRBJ1-1, with no clear D. This CDR3 comprises 12 residues. The ends were cut back, 2 bases at V and 4 bases at J, with 5 bases in the middle. Looked up from germline, CDR1 is MNHNY and CDR2 is SVGAGI (reference sequence). The CDR3 DNA sequence: TGTGCCAGCAGTTACGAGGGCACTGAAGCTTTCTTT. Residues: CASSYEGTEAFF.

Notes on this clone: Other DNA variants within this sample encode the same CDR3. This chain links TRBV28 with TRBJ1-2, with D possibly being TRBD1 (5 bases). Germline-derived CDR1 and CDR2 are MDHEN and SYDVKM. The germline V and J ends were trimmed by 2 bases and 4 bases, with 5 bases remaining between them. This CDR3 has 12 amino acids. This CDR3 reads CASSLDSYGYTF. In DNA form, the CDR3 reads TGTGCCAGCAGTTTAGACAGCTATGGCTACACCTTC.

The chain combines TRBV30 with TRBJ1-3; 7 nucleotides match TRBD1. Germline assignment: CDR1 GTSNPN and CDR2 SVGIG (reference sequence). Unmatched junction bases numbered 6, after V lost 1 base and J lost 0 bases. This CDR3 is built from 16 residues. CDR3 sequence reads: CAWSDLRGPSGNTIYF. Here the CDR3 DNA reads TGTGCCTGGAGTGACTTAAGGGGGCCCTCTGGAAACACCATATATTTT.

This clone has a single count. V and J are TRBV11-2 and TRBJ2-5, with D perhaps matching TRBD2 (6 bases). There are 16 residues in the CDR3. Germline V gene data show CDR1 as SGHAT and CDR2 as FQNNGV. V gave up 5 bases and J gave up 2 bases, with 18 bases separating them. The CDR3 loop is CASSVRRGGVQETQYF. CDR3 in DNA: TGTGCCAGCAGCGTCAGAAGGGGAGGCGTTCAAGAGACCCAGTACTTC.